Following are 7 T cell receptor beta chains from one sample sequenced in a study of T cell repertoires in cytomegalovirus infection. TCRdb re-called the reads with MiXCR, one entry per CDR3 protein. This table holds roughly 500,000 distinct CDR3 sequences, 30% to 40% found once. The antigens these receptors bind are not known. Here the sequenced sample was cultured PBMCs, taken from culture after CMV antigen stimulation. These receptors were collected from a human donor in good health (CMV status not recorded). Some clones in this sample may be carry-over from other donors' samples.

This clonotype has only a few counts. CDR3 bases: TGTGCCAGCACTGACTCGTTAGGTCCACGGCTGGAAGATACGCAGTATTTT. Protein sequence: CASTDSLGPRLEDTQYF. The chain is built from TRBV7-9 and TRBJ2-3; D is ambiguous. Germline CDR1 is SEHNR and CDR2 is FQNEAQ (reference sequence). The CDR3 runs to 17 residues. Trimming left V 7 bases short and J 5 bases short, with 25 bases between.

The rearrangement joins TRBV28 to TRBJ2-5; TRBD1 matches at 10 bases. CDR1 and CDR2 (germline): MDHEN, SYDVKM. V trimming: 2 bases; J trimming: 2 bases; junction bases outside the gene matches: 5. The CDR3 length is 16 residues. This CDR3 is CASSLTGTGVQETQYF. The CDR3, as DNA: TGTGCCAGCAGTTTAACCGGGACAGGGGTACAAGAGACCCAGTACTTC.

CDR3 bases: TGTGCCAGCAGCCAAGATTGGGTGTCTGAAGCTTTCTTT. It translates to CASSQDWVSEAFF. The chain carries TRBV14 and TRBJ1-1; D is unclear. This CDR3 region has 13 residues. The germline gives CDR1 SGHDN, CDR2 FVKESK. Trimming left V 0 bases short and J 6 bases short, with 8 bases between.

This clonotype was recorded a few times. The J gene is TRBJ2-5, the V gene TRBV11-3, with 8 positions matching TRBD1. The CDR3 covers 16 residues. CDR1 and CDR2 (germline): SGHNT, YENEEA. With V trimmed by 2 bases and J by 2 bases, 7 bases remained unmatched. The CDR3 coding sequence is TGTGCCAGCAGCTTATTATCCGGGACAGGACAAGAGACCCAGTACTTC. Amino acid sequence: CASSLLSGTGQETQYF.

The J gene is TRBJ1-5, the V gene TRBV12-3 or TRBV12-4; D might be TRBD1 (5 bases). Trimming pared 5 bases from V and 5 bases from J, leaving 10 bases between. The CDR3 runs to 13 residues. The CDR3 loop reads CASSHDSHQPQHF. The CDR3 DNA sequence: TGTGCCAGCAGTCATGACAGTCATCAGCCCCAGCATTTT.

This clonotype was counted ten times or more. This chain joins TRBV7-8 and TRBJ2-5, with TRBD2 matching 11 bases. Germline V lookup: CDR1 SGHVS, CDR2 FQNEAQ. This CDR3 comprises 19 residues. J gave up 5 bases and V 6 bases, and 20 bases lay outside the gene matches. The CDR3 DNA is TGTGCCAGCAGTCATAACCTAGCGGGAGGATCACTTTCTGAGGAGACCCAGTACTTC. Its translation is CASSHNLAGGSLSEETQYF.

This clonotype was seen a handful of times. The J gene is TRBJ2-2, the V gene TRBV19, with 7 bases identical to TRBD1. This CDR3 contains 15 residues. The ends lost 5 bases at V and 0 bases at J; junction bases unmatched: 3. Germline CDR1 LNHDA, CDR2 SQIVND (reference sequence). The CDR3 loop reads CASSDGTANTGELFF. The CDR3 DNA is TGTGCCAGTAGTGACGGGACAGCGAACACCGGGGAGCTGTTTTTT. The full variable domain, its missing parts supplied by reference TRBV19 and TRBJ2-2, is DGGITQSPKYLFRKEGQNVTLSCEQNLNHDAMYWYRQDPGQGLRLIYYSQIVNDFQKGDIAEGYSVSREKKESFPLTVTSAQKNPTAFYLCASSDGTANTGELFFGEGSRLTVL.